The 18 T cell receptor beta chains below all came from one sample that was sequenced in a study of long-term antiretroviral therapy in people with HIV. immunoSEQ v3.0 was run at survey level. Here immunoSEQ multiplex PCR was the method, and the copy in TCRdb shows in-frame clones only, minus some. This table holds almost 20,000 clones, 80% found once. Sequencing was performed on unsorted PBMCs, taken 0.2 years after starting antiretroviral therapy. These receptors all stem from a woman aged 40-49 years with HIV.

This sequence joins TRBV5-6 and TRBJ1-2, with D possibly TRBD1 on 5 matching bases. With 3 bases removed from V and 4 bases from J, the gap between germline ends came to 13 bases. Germline V CDR1 and CDR2: SGHDT, YYEEEE. This CDR3 is built from 14 residues. CDR3 DNA sequence: TGTGCCAGCAGCTCCCGGGGGGTAGTCTATGGCTACACCTTC. It yields the protein CASSSRGVVYGYTF.

The chain recombines TRBV15 with TRBJ2-7; D is undetermined. Trimming left V 0 bases short and J 2 bases short, with 11 bases between. The CDR3 is made up of 15 amino acids. Germline CDR1 LNHNV, CDR2 YYDKDF (reference sequence). The CDR3 loop is CATSRDYPETYEQYF. CDR3 DNA sequence: TGTGCCACCAGCAGAGATTATCCCGAAACCTACGAGCAGTACTTC.

V gene TRBV4-1 combines with J gene TRBJ2-5, with D possibly TRBD1 on 7 matching bases. The length of the CDR3 is 13 residues. Germline CDR1 and CDR2: MGHRA and YSYEKL. Trimming shortened V by 2 bases and J by 5 bases, and 9 bases separated the two germline ends. The CDR3 region is CASSQQGGETQYF. The CDR3 coding sequence is TGCGCCAGCAGCCAACAGGGGGGTGAGACCCAGTACTTC.

This chain uses TRBV7-2 with TRBJ1-6; D uncertain. Germline CDR1 and CDR2: SGHTA and FQGNSA. Trimming shortened V by 2 bases and J by 14 bases, and 19 bases separated the two germline ends. This CDR3 spans 15 amino acids. The CDR3 sequence is CASSLWVGSSETLHF. As DNA, the CDR3 is TGTGCCAGCAGCTTATGGGTGGGTAGTTCCGAGACCCTCCACTTT.

The rearrangement uses TRBV11-3 and TRBJ2-3; 10 nucleotides line up with TRBD2. The V segment lost 5 bases and the J segment 2 bases; nucleotides outside the gene matches: 7. The V gene's germline CDR1 is SGHNT and CDR2 YENEEA. This CDR3 spans 16 amino acids. CDR3 nucleotides: TGTGCCAGCAGCCCCCTAGCGGGAGAGATCACAGATACGCAGTATTTT. Translation gives CASSPLAGEITDTQYF.

The chain combines TRBV18 with TRBJ2-6, with D unresolved. Trimming removed 2 bases at V and 0 bases at J, with 5 bases between. CDR3 length: 15 amino acids. Germline assignment: CDR1 KGHSH and CDR2 LQKENI. The CDR3 reads CASSPINSGANVLTF. Written as DNA, the CDR3 is TGTGCCAGCTCACCAATAAACTCTGGGGCCAACGTCCTGACTTTC.

V usage is TRBV5-4 and J usage is TRBJ1-1; 8 bases are shared with TRBD1. CDR3 size: 15 residues. CDR1 and CDR2 (germline): SGHNT, YYREEE (reference sequence). Unmatched junction bases numbered 7, after V lost 5 bases and J lost 1 base. In DNA form, the CDR3 reads TGTGCCAGCAGAGATACCGGGACAGGGAACACTGAAGCTTTCTTT. Amino acids: CASRDTGTGNTEAFF.

This clone was seen more than once but under ten times. The V gene is TRBV4-3, the J gene TRBJ2-5, with 8 bases matching TRBD1. CDR3 size: 14 residues. Losses at the gene ends were 4 bases for V and 2 bases for J; bases not matched to a gene: 3. CDR1 is LGHNA, CDR2 YSLEER, per germline. CDR3 protein: CASSPGTGQETQYF. CDR3 nucleotides: TGCGCCAGCAGCCCGGGGACAGGACAAGAGACCCAGTACTTC.

The rearrangement joins TRBV11-2 to TRBJ1-5, with TRBD1 identical over 12 bases. The CDR3 loop spans 15 amino acids. The V and J ends lost 5 bases and 5 bases, in that order; junction bases with no gene match: 4. The germline V gene has CDR1 SGHAT and CDR2 FQNNGV. The chain's CDR3 is CASSTGTGGHQPQHF. CDR3 coding DNA: TGTGCCAGCAGCACAGGGACAGGGGGCCATCAGCCCCAGCATTTT.

This rearrangement joins TRBV30 to TRBJ1-3, with a tentative D call TRBD1 (5 bases). This CDR3 is built from 17 residues. V lost 4 bases and J 2 bases, leaving 21 bases between the germline ends. The germline V gene has CDR1 GTSNPN and CDR2 SVGIG (reference sequence). This CDR3 reads CAWNEGWGGGTGNTIYF. In nucleotides, the CDR3 is TGTGCCTGGAACGAAGGTTGGGGGGGTGGTACTGGAAACACCATATATTTT.

The chain combines TRBV7-6 with TRBJ1-6, with D unclear. The V gene's germline CDR1 is SGHVS and CDR2 FNYEAQ. Between the trimmed V and J ends, which lost 2 bases and 4 bases, there was a span of 6 bases. CDR3 length: 14 amino acids. CDR3 sequence: CASSLSPYNSPLHF. The DNA for the CDR3 is TGTGCCAGCAGCTTATCCCCGTATAATTCACCCCTCCACTTT.

V is TRBV27 and J is TRBJ1-2; D might be TRBD1 (5 bases). The germline gives CDR1 MNHEY, CDR2 SMNVEV (reference sequence). This CDR3 has 15 amino acids. Trimming took off 6 bases at V and 2 bases at J, with 16 bases between the two ends. The chain's CDR3 is CASSSFTTENYGYTF. In DNA, the CDR3 is TGTGCCAGCAGCTCATTCACGACAGAGAACTATGGCTACACCTTC.

The CDR3 coding sequence is TGTGCCAGCAGCTTATTCGGGGAGCTGTTTTTT. Its translation: CASSLFGELFF. The chain joins TRBV7-6 to TRBJ2-2; no clear D gene. Trimming removed 2 bases at V and 7 bases at J, with 2 bases between. Germline CDR1 SGHVS, CDR2 FNYEAQ. This CDR3 has 11 amino acids.

The chain employs TRBV27 and TRBJ2-5, with a possible D match to TRBD2 (6 bases). CDR1 is MNHEY and CDR2 is SMNVEV in the germline V gene (reference sequence). CDR3 length equals 13 residues. Trimming shortened V by 5 bases and J by 7 bases, and 14 bases separated the two germline ends. The CDR3 here is CASSLVMGGTQYF. The DNA of the CDR3 is TGTGCCAGCAGTCTCGTGATGGGAGGGACCCAGTACTTC.

The chain employs TRBV11-3 and TRBJ2-2; 7 bases match TRBD2. This CDR3 is 15 amino acids long. J lost 5 bases, V lost 4 bases, and 7 bases had no gene match. From germline, CDR1 is SGHNT and CDR2 YENEEA. The CDR3, as DNA: TGTGCCAGCAGCTCCCAGCGGGGAGGGACCGGGGAGCTGTTTTTT. The encoded protein is CASSSQRGGTGELFF.

The chain uses TRBV30 and TRBJ2-7; D is possibly TRBD1 (6 bases). The CDR3 is 13 residues long. The V end was cut by 2 bases, the J end by 4 bases, with 12 bases between. Germline values: CDR1 GTSNPN, CDR2 SVGIG (reference sequence). CDR3 bases: TGTGCCTGGAGTCCCGGGACACCTTACGAGCAGTACTTC. The encoded protein is CAWSPGTPYEQYF. Filled out from reference TRBV30 and TRBJ2-7, the complete variable domain reads SQTIHQWPATLVQPVGSPLSLECTVEGTSNPNLYWYRQAAGRGLQLLFYSVGIGQISSEVPQNLSASRPQDRQFILSSKKLLLSDSGFYLCAWSPGTPYEQYFGPGTRLTVT.

V gene TRBV4-1 combines with J gene TRBJ1-2; D is unclear. Germline loops: CDR1 MGHRA, CDR2 YSYEKL. The CDR3 runs to 15 residues. V was cut by 0 bases and J by 4 bases, with 12 bases left in between. CDR3 coding DNA: TGCGCCAGCAGCCAAGATCCCTCTATACTCTATGGCTACACCTTC. Translated, it gives CASSQDPSILYGYTF.

The chain recombines TRBV7-2 with TRBJ2-5; 11 bases align to TRBD2. Germline-derived CDR1 and CDR2 are SGHTA and FQGNSA. The junction had 10 bases not matched to a gene; V was cut back by 1 base and J by 0 bases. This CDR3 has 19 residues. The CDR3 sequence is CASSLDGLAGGVYQETQYF. CDR3 DNA sequence: TGTGCCAGCAGCTTAGACGGGCTAGCGGGGGGCGTTTACCAAGAGACCCAGTACTTC.